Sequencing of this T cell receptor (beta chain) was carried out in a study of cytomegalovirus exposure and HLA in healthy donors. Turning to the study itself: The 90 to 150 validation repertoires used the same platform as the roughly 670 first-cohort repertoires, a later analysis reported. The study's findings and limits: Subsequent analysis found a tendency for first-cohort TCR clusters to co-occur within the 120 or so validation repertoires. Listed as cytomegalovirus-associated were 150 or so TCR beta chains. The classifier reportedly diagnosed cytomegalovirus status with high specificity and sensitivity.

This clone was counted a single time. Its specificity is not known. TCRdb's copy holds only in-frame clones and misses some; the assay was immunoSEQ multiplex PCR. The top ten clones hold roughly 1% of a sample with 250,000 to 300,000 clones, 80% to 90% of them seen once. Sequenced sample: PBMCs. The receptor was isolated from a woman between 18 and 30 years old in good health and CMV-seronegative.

Here the CDR3 DNA reads TGCGCCAGCAGATTCCTAGCGGGGTCACAAGAGACCCAGTACTTC. This gives the protein CASRFLAGSQETQYF. The chain links TRBV10-2 to TRBJ2-5; 9 bases are shared with TRBD2. CDR1 and CDR2 from the germline V gene are WSHSY and SAAADI. Trimming cost V 6 bases and J 2 bases; bases outside gene matches: 7. CDR3 length: 15 amino acids.